The source of this T cell receptor (beta chain) is a study of blood T cell repertoires in COVID-19. Authors' processing steps: The assay estimated nucleated cells by amplifying reference gene primers. The method was immunoSEQ multiplex PCR; TCRdb's version includes in-frame clones alone and lacks a portion of them. D and trimming come from the DNA, and the V and J calls and clone size come from that table. The table lists under 450,000 clones, 70% to 85% of them singletons. Sequenced sample: peripheral blood. This TCR was recovered from a human donor with acute or convalescent COVID-19. The donor label of this sample is uncertain.

The CDR3: CASSPRTGPNEKLFF. CDR3 coding DNA: TGTGCCAGCAGTCCCCGGACAGGTCCAAATGAAAAACTGTTTTTT. The genes are TRBV27 and TRBJ1-4, with 7 bases that match TRBD1. This CDR3 is built from 15 residues. The junction had 8 bases not matched to a gene; V was cut back by 5 bases and J by 5 bases. Germline V gene lookup returns CDR1 MNHEY and CDR2 SMNVEV (reference sequence).